The subject of this entry is one TCR beta chain. Its specificity is not known. Produced via immunoSEQ multiplex PCR; TCRdb's table is partial and in-frame only. The data show approximately 2.4 million clones, with 95% seen just once and roughly 0.13% held by the top ten. The data stem from a study of shared clonotypes between healthy human individuals. Study conclusions and caveats: When naive CD4 clonotypes were compared across several donors, 4% to 6.5% were shared. Generation of non-shared clonotypes was less probable than generation of clonotypes shared by all four donors. Rarefaction curves obtained for sorted subsets showed sequencing incomplete despite large depth.

Partitioning of CD4+ cells yielded a CD45RA+ naive subset and a CD45RA-negative memory subset. This TCR derives from a man between 18 and 35 years old in good health. Sample: naive CD4+ T cells sorted from blood. Subset given: CD45RA+ positively selected.

CDR3 sequence reads: CASSHRGGLRDGYTF. CDR3 DNA sequence: TGTGCCAGCAGCCACAGGGGGGGCCTCCGCGATGGCTACACCTTC. The chain combines TRBV5-4 with TRBJ1-2, with 8 bases matching TRBD1. This CDR3 spans 15 amino acids. Germline V CDR1 and CDR2: SGHNT, YYREEE (reference sequence). J lost 6 bases, V lost 4 bases, and 11 bases had no gene match.